This T cell receptor beta chain was captured in a study of T cells in Graves' hyperthyroidism and ophthalmopathy. About this clonotype: The junction and the germline gene differ at one end; a read error may be behind it.

Amplification targeted TCR beta CDR3 regions from RNA transcripts. The TCR CDR3 was amplified in a first-round RT-PCR using the HTBI primer set. TCRdb reprocessed the multiplex PCR reads with MiXCR, giving one entry per CDR3 protein. The profile shows about 480,000 distinct CDR3 sequences, approximately 14% of them singletons. The germline gives CDR1 MNHNS, CDR2 SASEGT. The CDR3 extends over 15 amino acids. Sequenced sample: blood. This TCR was recovered from a young woman with Graves' hyperthyroidism. The V call is TRBV6-1, the J call TRBJ2-1; 14 positions agree with TRBD2. The CDR3 DNA reads TGTGCCGGCAGTCCCCGGACTAGCGGGAGGCATGAGCAGTTCTTC. Protein product: CAGSPRTSGRHEQFF.